This T cell receptor beta chain was captured in a study of shared clonotypes between healthy human individuals. Background on the study: Per donor, CD8 memory used one plate, CD8 naive used two, CD4 memory used three and CD4 naive used three. General observations from the study: Compared with memory subsets, naive subsets generally had larger estimated richness.

In the case of this clone: Antigen: not known. Other DNA sequences in the same sample also yield this CDR3.

Trimming took off 1 base at V and 6 bases at J, with 4 bases between the two ends. The CDR3 spans 12 residues. Germline values: CDR1 SEHNR, CDR2 FQNEAQ (reference sequence). At the deep level, the assay was run. The method was immunoSEQ multiplex PCR; TCRdb's version includes in-frame clones alone and lacks a portion of them. The sample holds roughly 2.5 million clones, just over 90% seen once. This TCR was sampled from a man between 18 and 35 years old in good health. Source material: naive CD4+ T cells sorted from blood. As for subset: CD45RA+ positively selected. The chain is built from TRBV7-9 and TRBJ2-1; D is undetermined. In nucleotides, the CDR3 is TGTGCCAGCAGCTTAGGGGCCAATGAGCAGTTCTTC. Its protein product is CASSLGANEQFF.